This passage covers 24 T cell receptor beta chains from one sample sequenced in a study of control samples from healthy donors and cancer patients. The method was immunoSEQ multiplex PCR; TCRdb's version includes in-frame clones alone and lacks a portion of them. This table holds some 87,000 clones, 90% to 95% found once. The sample was blood. Every receptor here comes from a man aged 25-45 years in good health.

The chain carries TRBV19 and TRBJ2-5; TRBD1 matches 8 bases. Per the germline V gene, CDR1 is LNHDA and CDR2 is SQIVND (reference sequence). This CDR3 is 17 amino acids long. V was pared by 4 bases and J by 5 bases, with 15 bases of the junction left unmatched. The CDR3 nucleotides read TGTGCCAGTAGTACTCCGGGATGGACAGGGCTCATGGAGACCCAGTACTTC. Protein sequence: CASSTPGWTGLMETQYF.

The V gene is TRBV5-1, the J gene TRBJ1-1; a possible D gene is TRBD1 (6 bases). The CDR3 length is 15 residues. Trimming pared 4 bases from V and 3 bases from J, leaving 16 bases between. Looked up from germline, CDR1 is SGHRS and CDR2 is YFSETQ. CDR3 protein: CASSTLQGTDTEAFF. The CDR3 nucleotides are TGCGCCAGCAGCACCCTCCAGGGGACGGACACTGAAGCTTTCTTT.

This clone was found once. This chain joins TRBV3-1 (or the pseudogene TRBV3-2) and TRBJ2-7; D remains unclear. V gave up 2 bases and J gave up 4 bases, with 3 bases separating them. This CDR3 has 11 amino acids. Germline V gene data show CDR1 as LGHDT and CDR2 as YNNKEL (reference sequence). The CDR3 sequence: CASSQYYEQYF. CDR3 nucleotide sequence: TGTGCCAGCAGCCAATATTACGAGCAGTACTTC.

This clone has only a few counts. The V gene is TRBV7-8, the J gene TRBJ2-1, with 7 bases identical to TRBD1. The CDR3 loop spans 17 amino acids. CDR1 is SGHVS, CDR2 FQNEAQ, per germline. The V gene end was trimmed by 1 base and the J gene end by 12 bases; junction bases not matched to a gene: 18. The CDR3 region has the DNA TGTGCCAGCAGCTTAGAGTCCGGGACAGCGAGACCTAAGGGGCAGTTCTTC. This sequence encodes CASSLESGTARPKGQFF.

This clone came up once. The CDR3 region has the DNA TGTGCCAGCTGGACAGGGTGGCGCAAAGAGACCCAGTACTTC. Protein: CASWTGWRKETQYF. The V and J genes are TRBV6-5 and TRBJ2-5; 8 bases map to TRBD1. Germline CDR1 MNHEY, CDR2 SVGAGI. The CDR3 length is 14 residues. Germline trimming cut 8 bases from V and 3 bases from J; bases unmatched to any gene: 8.

The V and J genes are TRBV30 and TRBJ2-5, with 7 bases fitting TRBD1. V was pared by 0 bases and J by 5 bases, with 3 bases of the junction left unmatched. Germline V gives CDR1 GTSNPN, CDR2 SVGIG (reference sequence). This CDR3 comprises 13 residues. The CDR3 spells CAWSVQGPETQYF. For the CDR3, the DNA is TGTGCCTGGAGTGTACAGGGGCCGGAGACCCAGTACTTC.

The V gene is TRBV19, the J gene TRBJ2-1; 8 bases agree with TRBD2. The CDR3 contains 12 residues. V lost 5 bases and J lost 9; bases outside the gene matches: 3. Germline V lookup: CDR1 LNHDA, CDR2 SQIVND (reference sequence). DNA of the CDR3: TGTGCCAGTAGTCCAGCGGGAGCTGAGCAGTTCTTC. Translating it yields CASSPAGAEQFF.

This clone was seen once. This chain joins TRBV28 and TRBJ2-7, with 7 bases identical to TRBD1. J gave up 2 bases and V 8 bases, and 6 bases lay outside the gene matches. In germline, CDR1 is MDHEN, CDR2 SYDVKM. This CDR3 spans 13 amino acids. CDR3 DNA sequence: TGTGCCAGCGGGGCGACAGGGACCTACGAGCAGTACTTC. This encodes CASGATGTYEQYF. Drawing the rest from reference TRBV28 and TRBJ2-7, the complete variable domain is DVKVTQSSRYLVKRTGEKVFLECVQDMDHENMFWYRQDPGLGLRLIYFSYDVKMKEKGDIPEGYSVSREKKERFSLILESASTNQTSMYLCASGATGTYEQYFGPGTRLTVT.

Only one count was recorded for this clone. The V call is TRBV14, the J call TRBJ1-1; D is ambiguous. Germline V gives CDR1 SGHDN, CDR2 FVKESK. The V and J ends lost 2 bases and 0 bases respectively, with 4 bases between them. The CDR3 totals 13 residues. The CDR3 region is CASSQLVNTEAFF. The CDR3 bases are TGTGCCAGCAGCCAACTGGTGAACACTGAAGCTTTCTTT.

The chain employs TRBV7-8 and TRBJ1-5, with D unresolved. The CDR3 covers 13 residues. Germline V CDR1 and CDR2: SGHVS, FQNEAQ. Trimming took off 5 bases at V and 10 bases at J, with 15 bases between the two ends. CDR3 in amino acids: CASSPRTAGPQHF. CDR3 bases: TGTGCCAGCAGCCCCCGGACGGCCGGTCCCCAGCATTTT.

The CDR3 coding sequence is TGTGCCAGCCGATACGACGCGTTTTCCTACGAGCAGTACTTC. Translation: CASRYDAFSYEQYF. The genes are TRBV18 and TRBJ2-7; D ambiguous. CDR1 and CDR2 from the germline V gene are KGHSH and LQKENI. With 8 bases removed from V and 1 base from J, the gap between germline ends came to 15 bases. The CDR3 spans 14 residues.

The chain employs TRBV10-3 and TRBJ2-5; D call uncertain. Germline V lookup: CDR1 ENHRY, CDR2 SYGVKD. Trimming took off 10 bases at V and 0 bases at J, with 12 bases between the two ends. The CDR3 is 13 amino acids. CDR3 in DNA: TGTGCCAGCGGCGCACAGAACCAAGAGACCCAGTACTTC. Translation: CASGAQNQETQYF.

V usage is TRBV10-3 and J usage is TRBJ1-1; 9 positions agree with TRBD1. Germline V gene data show CDR1 as ENHRY and CDR2 as SYGVKD. The trim removed 4 bases at V and 7 bases at J, leaving 4 bases unmatched. There are 13 residues in the CDR3. The CDR3 sequence: CAISADRGLEAFF. The CDR3 nucleotides read TGTGCCATCAGTGCGGACAGGGGCCTTGAAGCTTTCTTT.

V is TRBV2 and J is TRBJ2-3; 7 bases agree with TRBD1. Germline CDR1 is SNHLY and CDR2 is FYNNEI. V gave up 5 bases and J gave up 0 bases; unmatched junction bases: 5. The CDR3 length is 15 residues. The CDR3 bases are TGTGCCAGCAGTCAACAGGGGATCAGCACAGATACGCAGTATTTT. Translating gives CASSQQGISTDTQYF.

The chain joins TRBV6-1 to TRBJ2-4; no clear D. The V end lost 2 bases, the J end lost 5 bases, and 16 bases lay between the germline ends. This CDR3 contains 16 residues. The germline gives CDR1 MNHNS, CDR2 SASEGT. CDR3 amino acids: CASSESLGSRENIQYF. The DNA for the CDR3 is TGTGCCAGCAGTGAATCTTTGGGCAGCCGGGAAAACATTCAGTACTTC.

V and J are TRBV20-1 and TRBJ2-5; D not resolved. This CDR3 is 11 amino acids long. Germline CDR1 and CDR2: DFQATT and SNEGSKA (reference sequence). V was pared by 1 base and J by 3 bases, with 3 bases between. The CDR3 reads CSARGEETQYF. Here the CDR3 DNA reads TGCAGTGCTAGAGGGGAAGAGACCCAGTACTTC.

The V and J genes are TRBV6-5 and TRBJ2-7; TRBD1 matches at 9 bases. With 5 bases clipped from V and 6 bases from J, the junction kept 5 bases outside the gene matches. Per germline, CDR1 MNHEY and CDR2 SVGAGI. This CDR3 contains 13 residues. The CDR3 DNA reads TGTGCCAGCAGTCCCACGACAGGGGGCGAGCAGTACTTC. Protein product: CASSPTTGGEQYF.

This chain uses TRBV2 with TRBJ1-6; D is ambiguous. The CDR3 sequence is 12 residues long. CDR1 and CDR2 (germline): SNHLY, FYNNEI. Trimming removed 5 bases from V and 5 bases from J, with 4 bases in between. The CDR3 region is CASSMNNSPLHF. As DNA, the CDR3 is TGTGCCAGCAGTATGAATAATTCACCCCTCCACTTT.

This rearrangement joins TRBV7-8 to TRBJ2-7; 9 bases line up with TRBD2. This CDR3 has 13 residues. V dropped 7 bases and J dropped 3; count of bases not matched to a gene: 4. CDR1 and CDR2 from the germline V gene are SGHVS and FQNEAQ. The CDR3 nucleotides read TGTGCCAGCATCGGGACTAGCTTCTACGAGCAGTACTTC. Translated, it gives CASIGTSFYEQYF.

The rearrangement uses TRBV7-2 and TRBJ2-7, with TRBD2 matching 7 bases. The germline V gene encodes CDR1 SGHTA and CDR2 FQGNSA. V lost 6 bases to trimming and J lost 1 base; unmatched junction nucleotides: 6. The CDR3 is made up of 14 amino acids. The CDR3 sequence is CASRGGGVSYEQYF. CDR3 nucleotide sequence: TGTGCCAGCAGGGGCGGGGGAGTTTCCTACGAGCAGTACTTC. The whole variable domain, filled in from reference TRBV7-2 and TRBJ2-7, reads GAGVSQSPSNKVTEKGKDVELRCDPISGHTALYWYRQSLGQGLEFLIYFQGNSAPDKSGLPSDRFSAERTGGSVSTLTIQRTQQEDSAVYLCASRGGGVSYEQYFGPGTRLTVT.

This chain joins TRBV4-3 and TRBJ1-1, with D maybe TRBD1 (6 bases). The germline V gene has CDR1 LGHNA and CDR2 YSLEER. V gave up 0 bases and J gave up 0 bases, with 14 bases separating them. CDR3 size: 17 residues. The CDR3 sequence: CASSQDIQGTMNTEAFF. The CDR3 bases are TGCGCCAGCAGCCAAGATATACAGGGTACAATGAACACTGAAGCTTTCTTT.

The chain uses TRBV19 and TRBJ2-7; D call uncertain. V was clipped by 0 bases and J by 6 bases, with 3 bases between them. This CDR3 region has 11 residues. CDR1 is LNHDA, CDR2 SQIVND, per germline (reference sequence). The CDR3 DNA is TGTGCCAGTAGTATAGATGCCGAGCAGTACTTC. Translating gives CASSIDAEQYF.

This chain connects TRBV5-1 to TRBJ2-5, with 7 bases lining up with TRBD1. V lost 5 bases and J lost 9; bases outside the gene matches: 13. Germline V lookup: CDR1 SGHRS, CDR2 YFSETQ. CDR3 length equals 14 residues. CDR3 sequence: CASRDPGQTLAQYF. DNA for the CDR3: TGCGCCAGCAGGGACCCGGGACAGACTTTGGCCCAGTACTTC.

This clone occurred once. V and J are TRBV15 and TRBJ2-7; no definite D call. Trimming removed 0 bases from V and 0 bases from J, with 9 bases in between. CDR3 length: 15 amino acids. CDR1 is LNHNV, CDR2 YYDKDF, per germline (reference sequence). DNA of the CDR3: TGTGCCACCAGCAGAGATCCAAAGAGCTCCTACGAGCAGTACTTC. Translating it yields CATSRDPKSSYEQYF.